These 9 T cell receptor beta chains came from one sample sequenced in a study of blood T cell repertoires in COVID-19. TCRdb keeps only in-frame clones here, not all; method: immunoSEQ multiplex PCR. The repertoire consists of almost 50,000 clones, with 79% occurring once and the leading ten covering 25%. Sequenced sample: peripheral blood. These receptors originate from a man aged 65-85 years with acute or convalescent COVID-19.

The J gene is TRBJ2-2, the V gene TRBV11-3, with 10 bases matching TRBD2. The CDR3 extends over 19 amino acids. V trimming: 5 bases; J trimming: 8 bases; junction bases outside the gene matches: 20. The germline gives CDR1 SGHNT, CDR2 YENEEA. The CDR3 here is CASSPSWTSGFHNSGELFF. DNA of the CDR3: TGTGCCAGCAGCCCGAGTTGGACTAGCGGATTTCATAACAGTGGGGAGCTGTTTTTT.

The V and J genes are TRBV10-3 and TRBJ2-7; TRBD1 aligns across 9 bases. After removal of 7 bases from V and 6 bases from J, the junction contained 10 bases not matched to a gene. The germline V gene encodes CDR1 ENHRY and CDR2 SYGVKD. This CDR3 is built from 14 residues. The DNA of the CDR3 is TGTGCCATCAATACCGGGACAGGGAGAGGCGAGCAGTACTTC. As protein: CAINTGTGRGEQYF.

A word on this clone: At one of its ends the junction is not consistent with the germline gene, which may arise from a read error. The gene calls are TRBV6-1 and TRBJ1-2; D perhaps matches TRBD1 (5 bases). This CDR3 spans 11 amino acids. Germline CDR1 MNHNS, CDR2 SASEGT. The CDR3 DNA reads TGTGCCAGCAGTGAAATGGGGGGTCTCGATTTC. It yields the protein CASSEMGGLDF.

The rearrangement links TRBV6-1 to TRBJ2-7; D remains ambiguous. Trimming pared 0 bases from V and 0 bases from J, leaving 12 bases between. This CDR3 spans 16 amino acids. Germline CDR1 and CDR2: MNHNS and SASEGT. This CDR3 is CASSEASQIRSYEQYF. DNA of the CDR3: TGTGCCAGCAGTGAAGCTAGCCAGATTCGCTCCTACGAGCAGTACTTC.

The gene calls are TRBV6-1 and TRBJ2-5; D perhaps matches TRBD1 (5 bases). The germline gives CDR1 MNHNS, CDR2 SASEGT. The CDR3 length is 14 residues. Trimming pared 0 bases from V and 5 bases from J, leaving 10 bases between. As DNA, the CDR3 is TGTGCCAGCAGTGAAGCTTTCAGGGCGGAGACCCAGTACTTC. Translated: CASSEAFRAETQYF.

The DNA for the CDR3 is TGTGCCAGCAGTGCCGGACTAGCGGGGGGTCGAGCCAAAAACATTCAGTACTTC. Amino acids: CASSAGLAGGRAKNIQYF. The rearrangement links TRBV2 to TRBJ2-4; 14 bases are shared with TRBD2. The CDR3 totals 18 residues. CDR1 is SNHLY and CDR2 is FYNNEI in the germline V gene. The ends lost 4 bases at V and 0 bases at J; junction bases unmatched: 5.

In DNA, the CDR3 is TGTGCCAGCAGCCATCACGGGAATCAGCCCCAGCATTTT. This encodes CASSHHGNQPQHF. V is TRBV3-1 (or the pseudogene TRBV3-2) and J is TRBJ1-5, with no clear D. The CDR3 sequence is 13 residues long. Germline V CDR1 and CDR2: LGHDT, YNNKEL (reference sequence). V gave up 3 bases and J gave up 4 bases, with 7 bases separating them.

The chain is built from TRBV6-2 or TRBV6-3 and TRBJ1-1; D is perhaps TRBD1 (5 bases). The CDR3 sequence is 15 residues long. Germline CDR1 reads MNHEY; CDR2 reads SVGEGT. The germline V and J ends were trimmed by 4 bases and 1 base, with 13 bases remaining between them. DNA of the CDR3: TGTGCCAGCAGTTGGGGGAGGACGGCGAACACTGAAGCTTTCTTT. Translating it yields CASSWGRTANTEAFF.

The V and J genes are TRBV6-6 and TRBJ2-7, with D possibly TRBD2 on 7 matching bases. Germline V lookup: CDR1 MNHNY, CDR2 SVGAGI (reference sequence). The CDR3 consists of 14 residues. Deletions cut 10 bases from V and 4 bases from J, with 20 bases between. The CDR3, as DNA: TGTGCCACTTCTGGGGGGGCGGGTGGTTACGAGCAGTACTTC. This codes for CATSGGAGGYEQYF.